This T cell receptor (beta chain) was captured in a study of blood T cell repertoires in COVID-19. Study in general: Samples came from the United States, Italy and Spain, spanning acute and convalescent COVID-19. PBMCs, B-cell-depleted T cells, or T cells provided the cDNA or gDNA that made up the material.

Trimming left V 3 bases short and J 1 base short, with 11 bases between. This CDR3 comprises 15 residues. Germline V lookup: CDR1 KGHDR, CDR2 SFDVKD. This table comes from immunoSEQ multiplex PCR, and its TCRdb copy is limited to in-frame clones, with some not included. The data hold approximately 46,000 clones, with roughly 85% observed a single time. Sequenced: peripheral blood. The rearrangement uses TRBV24-1 and TRBJ2-5, with a possible D match to TRBD1 (5 bases). The sequence was collected from a man between 60 and 75 years old with acute or convalescent COVID-19. CDR3 bases: TGTGCCACCAGTGATCAACCAGGGCGCCAAGAGACCCAGTACTTC. Its protein product is CATSDQPGRQETQYF.